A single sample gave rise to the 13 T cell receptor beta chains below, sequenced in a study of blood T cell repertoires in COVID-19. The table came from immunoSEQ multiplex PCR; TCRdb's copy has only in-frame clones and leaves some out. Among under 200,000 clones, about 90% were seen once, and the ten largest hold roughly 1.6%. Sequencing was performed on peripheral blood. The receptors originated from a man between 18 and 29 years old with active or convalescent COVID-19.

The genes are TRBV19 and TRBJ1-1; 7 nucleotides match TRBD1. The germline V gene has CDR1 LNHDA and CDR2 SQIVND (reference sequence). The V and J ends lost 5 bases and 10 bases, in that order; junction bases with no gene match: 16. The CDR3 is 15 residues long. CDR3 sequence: CASSLNDREVGTAFF. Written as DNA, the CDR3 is TGTGCCAGTAGTCTAAACGACAGGGAAGTTGGAACAGCTTTCTTT. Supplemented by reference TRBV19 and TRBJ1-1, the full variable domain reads DGGITQSPKYLFRKEGQNVTLSCEQNLNHDAMYWYRQDPGQGLRLIYYSQIVNDFQKGDIAEGYSVSREKKESFPLTVTSAQKNPTAFYLCASSLNDREVGTAFFGQGTRLTVV.

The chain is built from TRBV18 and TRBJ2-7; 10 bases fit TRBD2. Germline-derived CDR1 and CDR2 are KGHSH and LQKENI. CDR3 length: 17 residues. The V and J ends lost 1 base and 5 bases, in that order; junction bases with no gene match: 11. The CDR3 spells CASSPRGPGLARHEQYF. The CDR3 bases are TGTGCCAGCTCACCACGGGGACCGGGACTAGCGCGCCACGAGCAGTACTTC.

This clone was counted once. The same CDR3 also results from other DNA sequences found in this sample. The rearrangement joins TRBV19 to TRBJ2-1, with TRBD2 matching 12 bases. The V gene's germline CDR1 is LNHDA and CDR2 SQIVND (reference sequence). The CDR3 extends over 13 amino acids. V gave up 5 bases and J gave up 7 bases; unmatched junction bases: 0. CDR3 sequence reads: CASSGTSGNEQFF. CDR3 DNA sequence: TGTGCCAGTAGTGGGACTAGCGGGAATGAGCAGTTCTTC.

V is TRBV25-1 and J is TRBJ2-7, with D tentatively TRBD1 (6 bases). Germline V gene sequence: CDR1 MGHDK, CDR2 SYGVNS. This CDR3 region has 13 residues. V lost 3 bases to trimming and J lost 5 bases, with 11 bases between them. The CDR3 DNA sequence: TGTGCCAGCAGTGATTCAGGGGCCAACGAGCAGTACTTC. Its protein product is CASSDSGANEQYF.

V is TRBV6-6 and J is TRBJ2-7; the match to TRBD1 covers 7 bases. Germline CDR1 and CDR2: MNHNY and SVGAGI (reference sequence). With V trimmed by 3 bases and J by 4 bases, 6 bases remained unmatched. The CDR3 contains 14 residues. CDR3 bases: TGTGCCAGCAGTTATCTACAGGGGTATTACGAGCAGTACTTC. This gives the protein CASSYLQGYYEQYF.

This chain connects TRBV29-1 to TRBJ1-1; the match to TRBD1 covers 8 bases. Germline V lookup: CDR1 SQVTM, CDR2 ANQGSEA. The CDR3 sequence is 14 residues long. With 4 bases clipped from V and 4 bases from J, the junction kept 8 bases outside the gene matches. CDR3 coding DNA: TGCAGCGTTGTCCGACAGGGGTTTATCACTGAAGCTTTCTTT. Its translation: CSVVRQGFITEAFF.

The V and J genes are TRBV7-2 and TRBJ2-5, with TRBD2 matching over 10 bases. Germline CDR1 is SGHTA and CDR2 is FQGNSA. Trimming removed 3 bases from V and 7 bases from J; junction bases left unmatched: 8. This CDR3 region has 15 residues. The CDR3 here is CASSLITSGVGTQYF. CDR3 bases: TGTGCCAGCAGCTTGATTACTAGCGGGGTCGGGACCCAGTACTTC.

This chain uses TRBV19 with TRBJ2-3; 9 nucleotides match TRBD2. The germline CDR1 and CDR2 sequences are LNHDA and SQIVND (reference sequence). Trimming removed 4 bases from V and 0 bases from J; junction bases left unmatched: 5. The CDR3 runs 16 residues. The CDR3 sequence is CASSTGLAGSTDTQYF. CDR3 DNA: TGTGCCAGTAGTACGGGACTAGCAGGAAGCACAGATACGCAGTATTTT.

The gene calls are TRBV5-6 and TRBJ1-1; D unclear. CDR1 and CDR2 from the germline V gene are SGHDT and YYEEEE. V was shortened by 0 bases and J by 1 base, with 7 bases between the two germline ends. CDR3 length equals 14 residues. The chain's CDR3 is CASSLVTPNTEAFF. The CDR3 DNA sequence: TGTGCCAGCAGCTTGGTGACACCGAACACTGAAGCTTTCTTT.

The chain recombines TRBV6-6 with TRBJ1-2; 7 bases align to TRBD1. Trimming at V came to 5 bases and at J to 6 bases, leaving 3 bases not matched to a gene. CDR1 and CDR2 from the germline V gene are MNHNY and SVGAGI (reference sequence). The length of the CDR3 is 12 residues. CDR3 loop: CASSPQGDGYTF. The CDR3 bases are TGTGCCAGCAGTCCCCAGGGGGATGGCTACACCTTC.

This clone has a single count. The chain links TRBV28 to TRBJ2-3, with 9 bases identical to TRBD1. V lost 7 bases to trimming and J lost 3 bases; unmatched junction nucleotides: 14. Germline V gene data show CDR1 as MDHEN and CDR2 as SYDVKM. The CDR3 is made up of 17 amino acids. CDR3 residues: CASTKLLTGGGTDTQYF. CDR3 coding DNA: TGTGCCAGCACCAAACTTCTAACAGGGGGCGGGACAGATACGCAGTATTTT.

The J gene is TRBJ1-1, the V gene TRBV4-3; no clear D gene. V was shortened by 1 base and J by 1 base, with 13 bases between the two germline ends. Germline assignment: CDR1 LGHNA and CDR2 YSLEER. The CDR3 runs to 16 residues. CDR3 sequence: CASSQGLGGSNTEAFF. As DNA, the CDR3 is TGCGCCAGCAGCCAAGGGTTAGGCGGCTCGAACACTGAAGCTTTCTTT.

DNA of the CDR3: TGTGCCAGCAGCTTGGTGGGCGGGGGGCAGTCAGAGCAGTTCTTC. This translates into CASSLVGGGQSEQFF. This chain links TRBV5-5 with TRBJ2-1; 8 nucleotides match TRBD2. The CDR3 length is 15 residues. J lost 10 bases, V lost 0 bases, and 9 bases had no gene match. Germline lookup yields CDR1 SGHKS and CDR2 YYEKEE (reference sequence).